Listed below are T cell receptor beta chains from one sample, sequenced in a study of blood T cells in healthy people across ages. A single record per CDR3 protein comes from TCRdb applying MiXCR to the 5' RACE reads. This table has 850,000 or so distinct CDR3 sequences, around 30% appearing once. Sequencing input: blood. All receptors derive from a woman of 80 years or more in good health. Both conserved end residues are part of each CDR3. A D gene is named only where the DNA matches it firmly. Size values are once, few and many counts, or a class for expanded clones, and some rows have none.

CDR3 protein	CDR3 DNA	J gene	V gene	clone size	D gene
CSARGQGGRYEQYF	TGCAGTGCTAGAGGGCAAGGGGGGAGGTACGAGCAGTACTTC	TRBJ2-7	TRBV20-1	.	.
CSARVRVRVGMNIQYF	TGCAGTGCTAGAGTCAGGGTCAGGGTAGGGATGAACATTCAGTACTTC	TRBJ2-4	TRBV20-1	many	.
CASSPQRGPDTQYF	TGTGCCAGCTCACCGCAGAGGGGCCCAGATACGCAGTATTTT	TRBJ2-3	TRBV18	many	.
CASSYSKRGYTEAFF	TGTGCCAGCAGTTACTCGAAAAGGGGGTACACTGAAGCTTTCTTT	TRBJ1-1	TRBV6-5	.	.
CASSFERGAPYNEQFF	TGTGCCAGCAGCTTCGAGCGGGGGGCCCCCTACAATGAGCAGTTCTTC	TRBJ2-1	TRBV5-4	many	TRBD2
CASSYGGLAGSSYNEQFF	TGTGCCAGCAGCTATGGAGGACTAGCGGGGAGCTCCTACAATGAGCAGTTCTTC	TRBJ2-1	TRBV7-8	many	TRBD2
CASSRLDREGRYGYTF	TGTGCCAGCAGTCGACTGGACAGGGAGGGAAGGTATGGCTACACCTTC	TRBJ1-2	TRBV27	many	TRBD1
CASFRGSSYNEQFF	TGTGCCAGCTTTAGGGGTAGCTCCTACAATGAGCAGTTCTTC	TRBJ2-1	TRBV6-5	many	.
CASSIGLAGVSYEQYF	TGTGCCAGTAGTATCGGACTAGCGGGGGTCTCCTACGAGCAGTACTTC	TRBJ2-7	TRBV19	.	TRBD2
CGARQVSTDTQYF	TGCGGTGCTAGACAAGTTAGCACAGATACGCAGTATTTT	TRBJ2-3	TRBV20-1	.	.
CASSQSGPTDTQYF	TGTGCCAGCAGCCAATCGGGACCCACCGATACGCAGTATTTT	TRBJ2-3	TRBV16	.	.
CATGQGISGEFF	TGTGCCACCGGACAGGGGATAAGTGGGGAGTTCTTC	TRBJ2-1	TRBV6-5	many	TRBD1
CATCGGTGVQYF	TGTGCCACCTGCGGGGGGACAGGCGTCCAGTACTTC	TRBJ2-5	TRBV15	.	.
CASRSGQGRTEAFF	TGTGCCAGCAGATCCGGACAGGGAAGGACTGAAGCTTTCTTT	TRBJ1-1	TRBV7-9	.	TRBD1
CTSRGKGAQPQHF	TGTACCAGTAGGGGAAAGGGGGCTCAGCCCCAGCATTTT	TRBJ1-5	TRBV19	.	TRBD1
CASSLNPGQGARGEQYF	TGTGCCAGCAGCTTAAATCCGGGACAGGGGGCGCGAGGCGAGCAGTACTTC	TRBJ2-7	TRBV7-2	many	TRBD1
CASSSVGARIAPLHF	TGTGCCAGCAGCTCCGTCGGGGCACGCATTGCACCCCTCCACTTT	TRBJ1-6	TRBV7-2	.	.
CASKGRINQPQHF	TGTGCCAGCAAGGGCAGGATCAATCAGCCCCAGCATTTT	TRBJ1-5	TRBV6-2/TRBV6-3	few	.
CASSFSGEETKFF	TGTGCCAGCAGCTTTAGCGGGGAGGAAACTAAGTTCTTC	TRBJ2-1	TRBV7-2	.	TRBD2
CASSYWRVGYGYTF	TGTGCCAGCAGTTACTGGAGGGTGGGCTATGGCTACACCTTC	TRBJ1-2	TRBV6-5	many	.
CASSQGQLNSPLHF	TGCGCCAGCAGCCAAGGTCAGCTTAATTCACCCCTCCACTTT	TRBJ1-6	TRBV4-3	.	.
CASSLGASGVTQYF	TGCGCCAGCAGCTTGGGGGCTAGCGGGGTGACCCAGTACTTC	TRBJ2-5	TRBV5-1	few	TRBD2
CASSYRGGIYNEQFF	TGTGCCAGCAGTTACCGGGGGGGCATCTACAATGAGCAGTTCTTC	TRBJ2-1	TRBV6-5	many	TRBD2
CASSRHRAIQETQYF	TGTGCCAGCAGCCGCCACAGGGCGATACAAGAGACCCAGTACTTC	TRBJ2-5	TRBV7-6	many	.
CASSPPGKNEQFF	TGTGCCAGCTCACCACCGGGGAAGAATGAGCAGTTCTTC	TRBJ2-1	TRBV18	many	.
CASSEWEGGVYPDTQYF	TGCGCCAGCAGTGAATGGGAGGGGGGCGTTTACCCAGATACGCAGTATTTT	TRBJ2-3	TRBV10-2	.	.
CASSRGEAFYNSPLHF	TGTGCCAGCAGCCGGGGGGAGGCTTTTTATAATTCACCCCTCCACTTT	TRBJ1-6	TRBV27	.	.
CASSPGSGILYEQYF	TGTGCCAGCAGCCCCGGGTCGGGGATACTCTACGAGCAGTACTTC	TRBJ2-7	TRBV11-3	few	.
CASSVGDKQFF	TGTGCCAGTAGTGTAGGGGACAAGCAGTTCTTC	TRBJ2-1	TRBV19	few	.
CASSQQGYTGERFF	TGTGCCAGCAGCCAACAGGGTTACACCGGGGAGCGGTTTTTT	TRBJ2-2	TRBV14	.	.
CASSLTGIDGYTF	TGTGCCAGCAGCTTGACAGGGATAGATGGCTACACCTTC	TRBJ1-2	TRBV28	.	TRBD1
CASRKSGTGRNTGELFF	TGTGCCAGCAGAAAGAGCGGGACAGGAAGAAACACCGGGGAGCTGTTTTTT	TRBJ2-2	TRBV12-3/TRBV12-4	few	.
CASSPGRVGTDTEYF	TGTGCCAGCAGTCCGGGAAGAGTAGGAACAGATACGGAGTATTTT	TRBJ2-3	TRBV12-3/TRBV12-4	.	.
CASSLGTGNEQFF	TGTGCCAGCAGCCTTGGGACGGGCAATGAGCAGTTCTTC	TRBJ2-1	TRBV18	many	.
CASSLQGGGFVDEQFF	TGTGCCAGCAGCTTACAGGGGGGGGGTTTTGTCGATGAGCAGTTCTTC	TRBJ2-1	TRBV7-2	.	.
CASGPRGVRTEAFF	TGTGCCAGCGGACCGAGAGGGGTAAGGACTGAAGCTTTCTTT	TRBJ1-1	TRBV6-5	.	.
CASKDRVSSYNSPLHF	TGTGCCAGCAAGGACAGGGTGAGCTCCTATAATTCACCCCTCCACTTT	TRBJ1-6	TRBV6-5	.	TRBD1
CASSQAYEQYF	TGTGCCAGCAGCCAAGCCTACGAGCAGTACTTC	TRBJ2-7	TRBV3-1	many	.
CSATVGAQAGTDTQYF	TGCAGTGCAACCGTAGGAGCACAGGCAGGCACAGATACGCAGTATTTT	TRBJ2-3	TRBV20-1	.	.
CASSYKGSSTDTQYF	TGTGCCAGCAGTTACAAGGGGTCTAGCACAGATACGCAGTATTTT	TRBJ2-3	TRBV6-5	many	.
CASGSYNTEAFF	TGTGCCAGCGGGAGTTATAACACTGAAGCTTTCTTT	TRBJ1-1	TRBV6-6	many	.
CASSWPTLRNEQFF	TGTGCCAGCAGTTGGCCCACTCTTAGGAATGAGCAGTTCTTC	TRBJ2-1	TRBV12-3/TRBV12-4	.	.
CASSLGLQRGPIYEQYF	TGTGCCAGCAGCTTAGGCCTGCAGCGGGGGCCAATCTACGAGCAGTACTTC	TRBJ2-7	TRBV28	once	TRBD2
CASSSGLGPSKGPQHF	TGTGCCAGCAGCTCGGGTCTCGGGCCTAGTAAGGGACCCCAGCATTTT	TRBJ1-5	TRBV7-2	.	.
CAGSLVWGQGNTGELFF	TGTGCCGGCAGCTTAGTATGGGGACAGGGGAACACCGGGGAGCTGTTTTTT	TRBJ2-2	TRBV11-3	.	TRBD1
CASSGALGVQGPKETQYF	TGTGCCAGCAGTGGGGCGCTGGGCGTGCAGGGCCCTAAAGAGACCCAGTACTTC	TRBJ2-5	TRBV2	.	.
CASSLVRGGGARETQYF	TGTGCCAGCAGCTTAGTTCGGGGCGGGGGGGCTAGAGAGACCCAGTACTTC	TRBJ2-5	TRBV7-2	few	TRBD2
CSARRDALAKNIQYF	TGCAGTGCTAGGAGGGACGCTCTAGCCAAAAACATTCAGTACTTC	TRBJ2-4	TRBV20-1	.	.
CAISDWTSGTDTQYF	TGTGCCATCAGTGACTGGACTAGCGGCACAGATACGCAGTATTTT	TRBJ2-3	TRBV10-3	many	TRBD2
CAISPGLAGGTIGEQYF	TGTGCCATCAGCCCCGGACTAGCGGGAGGGACTATAGGAGAGCAGTACTTC	TRBJ2-4	TRBV10-3	.	TRBD2
CASSVDRQETQYF	TGTGCCAGCAGCGTAGACAGGCAAGAGACCCAGTACTTC	TRBJ2-5	TRBV9	many	.
CASSFGGGRGYNEQFF	TGTGCCAGCAGTTTCGGGGGGGGCAGGGGATATAATGAGCAGTTCTTC	TRBJ2-1	TRBV12-3/TRBV12-4	many	TRBD2
CASSTTGQGAYGYTF	TGTGCCAGCAGTACCACGGGACAGGGGGCCTATGGCTACACCTTC	TRBJ1-2	TRBV6-2/TRBV6-3	.	TRBD1